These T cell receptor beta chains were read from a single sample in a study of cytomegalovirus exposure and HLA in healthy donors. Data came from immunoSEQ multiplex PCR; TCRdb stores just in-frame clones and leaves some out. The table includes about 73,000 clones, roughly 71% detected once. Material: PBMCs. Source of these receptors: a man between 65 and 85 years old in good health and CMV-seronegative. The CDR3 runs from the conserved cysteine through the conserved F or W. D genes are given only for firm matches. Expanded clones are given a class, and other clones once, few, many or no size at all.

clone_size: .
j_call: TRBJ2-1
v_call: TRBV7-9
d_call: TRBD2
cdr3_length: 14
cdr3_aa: CASSTGLGFNEQFF
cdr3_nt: TGTGCCAGCAGCACGGGACTAGGTTTCAATGAGCAGTTCTTC

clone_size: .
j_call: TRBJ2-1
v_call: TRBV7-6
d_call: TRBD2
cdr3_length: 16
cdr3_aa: CASSLGSGRAYNEQFF
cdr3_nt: TGTGCCAGCAGCTTAGGCAGCGGGAGGGCGTACAATGAGCAGTTCTTC

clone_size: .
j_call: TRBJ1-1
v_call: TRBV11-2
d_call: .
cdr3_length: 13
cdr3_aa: CASSLGTYGQAFF
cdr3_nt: TGTGCCAGCAGCCTAGGGACATACGGGCAAGCTTTCTTT

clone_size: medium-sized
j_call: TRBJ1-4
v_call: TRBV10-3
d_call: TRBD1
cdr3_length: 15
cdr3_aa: CATSPTQGAGEKLFF
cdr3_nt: TGTGCCACCTCGCCCACCCAGGGGGCAGGTGAAAAACTGTTTTTT

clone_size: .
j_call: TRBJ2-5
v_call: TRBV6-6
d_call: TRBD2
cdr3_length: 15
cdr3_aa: CASSYGAGERETQYF
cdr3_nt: TGTGCCAGCAGTTACGGAGCGGGGGAGCGAGAGACCCAGTACTTC

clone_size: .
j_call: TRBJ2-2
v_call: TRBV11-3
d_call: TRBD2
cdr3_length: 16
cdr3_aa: CASSLGLAGESGELFF
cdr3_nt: TGTGCCAGCAGCCTAGGACTAGCGGGAGAGTCCGGGGAGCTGTTTTTT

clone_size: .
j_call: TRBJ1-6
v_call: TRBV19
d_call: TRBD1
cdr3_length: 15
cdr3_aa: CASSIGQGTDSPLHF
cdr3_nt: TGTGCCAGTAGTATCGGACAGGGGACGGATTCACCCCTCCACTTT

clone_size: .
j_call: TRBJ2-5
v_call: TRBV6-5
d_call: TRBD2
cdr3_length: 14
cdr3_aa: CASRPGLAQETQYF
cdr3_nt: TGTGCCAGCAGGCCGGGACTAGCCCAAGAGACCCAGTACTTC

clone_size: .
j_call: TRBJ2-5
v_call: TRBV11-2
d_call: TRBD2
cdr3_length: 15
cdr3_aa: CASSRTTSGGETQYF
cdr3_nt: TGTGCCAGCAGTCGAACAACTAGCGGGGGAGAGACCCAGTACTTC

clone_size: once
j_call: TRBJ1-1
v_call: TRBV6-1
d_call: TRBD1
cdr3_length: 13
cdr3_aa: CASKYDRGTEAFF
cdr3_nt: TGTGCCAGCAAGTATGACAGGGGCACTGAAGCTTTCTTT

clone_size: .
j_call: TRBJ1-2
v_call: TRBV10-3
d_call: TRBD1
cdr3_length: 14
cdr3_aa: CAISSGTGGWGYTF
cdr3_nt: TGTGCCATCAGTTCCGGGACAGGGGGCTGGGGCTACACCTTC

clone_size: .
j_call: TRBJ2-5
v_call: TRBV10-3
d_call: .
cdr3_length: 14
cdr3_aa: CAISERGNQETQYF
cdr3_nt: TGTGCCATCAGTGAAAGAGGGAACCAAGAGACCCAGTACTTC

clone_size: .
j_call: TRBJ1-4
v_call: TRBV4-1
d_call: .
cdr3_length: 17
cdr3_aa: CASSQGPGTATNEKLFF
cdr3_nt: TGCGCCAGCAGCCAGGGCCCCGGGACTGCAACTAATGAAAAACTGTTTTTT

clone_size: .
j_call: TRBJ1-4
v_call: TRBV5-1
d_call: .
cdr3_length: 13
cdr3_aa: CASSLSGSEKLFF
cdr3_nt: TGCGCCAGCAGCTTGTCGGGGAGTGAAAAACTGTTTTTT

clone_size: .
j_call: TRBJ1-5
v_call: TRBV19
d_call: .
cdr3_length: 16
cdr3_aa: CASSNLRGTGGQPQHF
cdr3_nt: TGTGCCAGTAGTAACCTCCGGGGGACGGGCGGGCAGCCCCAGCATTTT

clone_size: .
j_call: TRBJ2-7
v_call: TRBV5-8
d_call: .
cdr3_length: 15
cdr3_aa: CASSRPGDGDRKRKF
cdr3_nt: TGTGCCAGCAGCCGGCCGGGAGATGGGGACCGAAAAAGGAAGTTC

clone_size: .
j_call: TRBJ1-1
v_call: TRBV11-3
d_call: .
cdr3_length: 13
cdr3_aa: CASSLGRNTEAFF
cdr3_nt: TGTGCCAGCAGCTTAGGTCGGAACACTGAAGCTTTCTTT

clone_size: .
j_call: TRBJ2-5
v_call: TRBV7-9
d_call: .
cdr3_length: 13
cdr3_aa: CSSSLWSEETQYF
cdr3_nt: TGTTCCAGCAGCTTATGGTCGGAGGAGACCCAGTACTTC

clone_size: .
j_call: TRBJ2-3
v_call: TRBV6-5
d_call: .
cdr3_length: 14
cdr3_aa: CASSIGQSTDTQYF
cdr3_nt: TGTGCCAGCAGTATAGGACAGAGCACAGATACGCAGTATTTT

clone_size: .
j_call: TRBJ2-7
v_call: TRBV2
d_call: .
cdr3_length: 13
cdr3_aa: CASSVEDNYEQYF
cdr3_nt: TGTGCCAGCAGTGTCGAGGACAACTACGAGCAGTACTTC

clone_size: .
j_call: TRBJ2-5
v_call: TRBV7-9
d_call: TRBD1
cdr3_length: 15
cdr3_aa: CASSQRDRGLETQYF
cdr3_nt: TGTGCCAGCAGCCAGAGGGACAGGGGGCTTGAGACCCAGTACTTC

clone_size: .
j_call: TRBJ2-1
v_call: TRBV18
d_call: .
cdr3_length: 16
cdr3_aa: CASSRKAERSYNEQFF
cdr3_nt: TGTGCCAGCTCACGAAAAGCGGAACGCTCCTACAATGAGCAGTTCTTC

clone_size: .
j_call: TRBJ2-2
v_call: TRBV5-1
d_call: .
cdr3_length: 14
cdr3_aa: CASSLGPITGELFF
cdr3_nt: TGCGCCAGCAGCTTGGGGCCGATCACCGGGGAGCTGTTTTTT

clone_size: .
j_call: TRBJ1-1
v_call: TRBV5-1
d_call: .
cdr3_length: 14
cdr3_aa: CASSLDGQYTEAFF
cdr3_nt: TGCGCCAGCAGCTTGGATGGGCAATACACTGAAGCTTTCTTT

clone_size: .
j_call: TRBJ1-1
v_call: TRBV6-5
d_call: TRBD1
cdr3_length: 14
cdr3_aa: CASKRDRGNTEAFF
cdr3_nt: TGTGCCAGCAAAAGGGACAGGGGGAACACTGAAGCTTTCTTT

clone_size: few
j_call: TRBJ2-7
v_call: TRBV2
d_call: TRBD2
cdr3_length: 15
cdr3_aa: CASSALWSGRREQYF
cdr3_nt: TGTGCCAGCAGTGCCCTATGGAGCGGGAGACGGGAGCAGTACTTC

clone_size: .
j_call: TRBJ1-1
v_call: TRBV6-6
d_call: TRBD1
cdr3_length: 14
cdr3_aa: CASREAGGLTEAFF
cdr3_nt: TGTGCCAGCAGAGAGGCAGGGGGTTTAACTGAAGCTTTCTTT

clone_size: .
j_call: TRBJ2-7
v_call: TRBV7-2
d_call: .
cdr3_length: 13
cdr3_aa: CASSPTSSYEQYF
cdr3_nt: TGTGCCAGCAGCCCGACAAGCTCCTACGAGCAGTACTTC

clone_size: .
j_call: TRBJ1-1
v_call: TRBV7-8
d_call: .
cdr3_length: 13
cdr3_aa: CASSPQYRQWAFF
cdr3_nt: TGTGCCAGCAGCCCCCAGTACCGACAGTGGGCTTTCTTT

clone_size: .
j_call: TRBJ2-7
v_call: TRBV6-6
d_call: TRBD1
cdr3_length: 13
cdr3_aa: CASSYSTGAEQYF
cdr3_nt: TGTGCCAGCAGTTACTCGACAGGGGCCGAGCAGTACTTC

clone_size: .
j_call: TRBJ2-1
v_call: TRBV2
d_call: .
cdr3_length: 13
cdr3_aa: CASMIPTGNEQFF
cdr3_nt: TGTGCCAGCATGATACCTACGGGCAATGAGCAGTTCTTC

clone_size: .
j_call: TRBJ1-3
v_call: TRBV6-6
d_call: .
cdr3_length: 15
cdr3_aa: CASRRGDVTGNTIYF
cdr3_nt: TGTGCCAGCAGGCGGGGGGACGTGACGGGAAACACCATATATTTT

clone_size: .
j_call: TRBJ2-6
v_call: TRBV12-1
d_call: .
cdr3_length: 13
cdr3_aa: CASTQWGANVLTF
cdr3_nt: TGTGCCAGCACCCAGTGGGGGGCCAACGTCCTGACTTTC

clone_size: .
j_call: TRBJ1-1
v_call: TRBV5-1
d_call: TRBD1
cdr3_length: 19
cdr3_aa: CASSLAFSPDRLLNTEAFF
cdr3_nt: TGCGCCAGCAGCTTGGCCTTCTCCCCGGACAGGTTATTGAACACTGAAGCTTTCTTT